These 17 T cell receptor beta chains were all obtained from the same sample, sequenced in a study of metastatic and nonmetastatic thyroid tumors (dated by TCRdb to the early 2020s). None of the patients had been given any treatment before thyroid surgery. Library preparation used PCR. Sequencing was carried out with an Illumina HiSeq 4000. TCRdb redid the processing of the public reads, applying fastp at Q25 and MiXCR, and retained in-frame beta chains. This sample has 35,000 to 50,000 clones in its table, and about a sixth of those were observed once. The biggest ten clones account for approximately 10% of the sample. The material sequenced was tumor tissue. These receptors were obtained from a female donor with papillary thyroid cancer or a benign thyroid nodule (not recorded which). Some clones in this sample may be carry-over from other donors' samples.

This clone was seen repeatedly, ten times or more. The chain is built from TRBV6-2 or TRBV6-3 and TRBJ2-7; 8 bases match TRBD2. Germline V lookup: CDR1 MNHEY, CDR2 SVGEGT. This CDR3 region has 16 residues. With V trimmed by 4 bases and J by 2 bases, 10 bases remained unmatched. The CDR3 DNA sequence: TGTGCCAGCAGTTCCAGCCTCGCGGGAGGACCCTACGAGCAGTACTTC. Translated: CASSSSLAGGPYEQYF.

The chain has TRBV5-1 and TRBJ1-2; TRBD1 matches 8 bases. The CDR3 length is 15 residues. The germline gives CDR1 SGHRS, CDR2 YFSETQ. Germline trimming cut 4 bases from V and 4 bases from J; bases unmatched to any gene: 9. The CDR3 spells CASSPSTGESYGYTF. CDR3 DNA: TGCGCCAGCAGCCCTTCGACAGGGGAGAGCTATGGCTACACCTTC.

Ten or more counts support this clone. The V call is TRBV18, the J call TRBJ1-5; the match to TRBD1 covers 7 bases. CDR1 and CDR2 (germline): KGHSH, LQKENI. The CDR3 has 15 residues. V lost 5 bases, J lost 0 bases, and 4 bases stayed unmatched. The CDR3 DNA sequence: TGTGCCAGCTCAAGGGGACAGACTAGCAATCAGCCCCAGCATTTT. Amino acids: CASSRGQTSNQPQHF.

There are many counts of this clone. The rearrangement links TRBV10-1 to TRBJ2-1; D not resolved. This CDR3 is 12 amino acids long. The germline V gene has CDR1 WNHNN and CDR2 SYGVQD (reference sequence). Trimming shortened V by 4 bases and J by 10 bases, and 11 bases separated the two germline ends. The CDR3 DNA is TGCGCCAGCAGTGGGCCCCTAGGGGAGCAGTTCTTC. Its protein is CASSGPLGEQFF.

At least ten counts were recorded for this clone. The chain uses TRBV4-3 and TRBJ2-3; D may be TRBD2 (6 bases). CDR1 is LGHNA and CDR2 is YSLEER in the germline V gene. Trimming removed 0 bases at V and 3 bases at J, with 13 bases between. The CDR3 has 16 amino acids. The CDR3 loop reads CASSQDPSGSTDTQYF. The CDR3 DNA reads TGCGCCAGCAGCCAAGATCCGTCCGGGAGTACAGATACGCAGTATTTT.

In its sample, this clone is medium-sized (0.01 to 0.1%). V gene TRBV20-1 combines with J gene TRBJ1-4; 7 bases fit TRBD1. V lost 3 bases to trimming and J lost 5 bases; unmatched junction nucleotides: 3. The CDR3 totals 13 residues. From germline, CDR1 is DFQATT and CDR2 SNEGSKA (reference sequence). CDR3 residues: CSARGTVNEKLFF. The DNA for the CDR3 is TGCAGTGCTAGGGGGACAGTAAATGAAAAACTGTTTTTT.

This clone has at least ten counts. The chain has TRBV2 and TRBJ2-3; weak D call: TRBD1 (5 bases). The CDR3 has 14 amino acids. The germline V gene encodes CDR1 SNHLY and CDR2 FYNNEI. V gave up 4 bases and J gave up 4 bases, with 12 bases separating them. DNA for the CDR3: TGTGCCAGCAGTGTCAGCCAGGGTGCAGATACGCAGTATTTT. Protein: CASSVSQGADTQYF.

This clone has a count of ten or more. This rearrangement joins TRBV12-3 or TRBV12-4 to TRBJ2-7, with a possible D match to TRBD2 (6 bases). The CDR3 consists of 14 residues. V was pared by 3 bases and J by 3 bases, with 12 bases between. CDR3 protein: CASSLEGPNYEQYF. CDR3 bases: TGTGCCAGCAGTTTGGAGGGTCCCAACTACGAGCAGTACTTC.

In its sample, this clone was seen many times. The CDR3, as DNA: TGCAGTGCTACGACAAATAGCGGGCCCGGCGGGCAGTACTTC. As protein: CSATTNSGPGGQYF. The chain links TRBV20-1 to TRBJ2-7; 7 bases are a match to TRBD2. Trimming at V came to 4 bases and at J to 9 bases, leaving 15 bases not matched to a gene. Looked up from germline, CDR1 is DFQATT and CDR2 is SNEGSKA (reference sequence). This CDR3 comprises 14 residues.

This clone was detected many times. The chain has TRBV7-2 and TRBJ2-3; TRBD1 aligns across 8 bases. CDR1 SGHTA and CDR2 FQGNSA come from the germline V gene. V lost 9 bases and J lost 2; bases outside the gene matches: 4. The length of the CDR3 is 13 residues. CDR3 region: CASRTGNTDTQYF. Here the CDR3 DNA reads TGTGCCAGTCGGACAGGGAACACAGATACGCAGTATTTT.

Notes on this clone: Possible read error: a much larger clone is one base away. The V and J genes are TRBV20-1 and TRBJ2-3, with 12 bases aligning to TRBD2. CDR3 length: 16 amino acids. V trimming: 1 base; J trimming: 7 bases; junction bases outside the gene matches: 9. CDR1 and CDR2 from the germline V gene are DFQATT and SNEGSKA (reference sequence). The CDR3 bases are TGCAGTGCTAGAGGAAGACTAGCGGGAGTTTCGTATACGCAGTATTTT. Translating it yields CSARGRLAGVSYTQYF.

This clone was counted ten times or more. The V and J genes are TRBV18 and TRBJ2-2, with D uncertain. This CDR3 contains 16 residues. Deletions cut 2 bases from V and 1 base from J, with 11 bases between. The V gene's germline CDR1 is KGHSH and CDR2 LQKENI. CDR3 amino acids: CASSPGGRMNTGELFF. The CDR3 DNA reads TGTGCCAGCTCACCAGGCGGACGGATGAACACCGGGGAGCTGTTTTTT.

This clone was picked up many times. The V and J genes are TRBV2 and TRBJ2-7; D is uncertain. This CDR3 spans 13 amino acids. Trimming removed 7 bases from V and 2 bases from J, with 12 bases in between. Germline values: CDR1 SNHLY, CDR2 FYNNEI. The CDR3 DNA is TGTGCCAGCAAAACCGACGGTCCCTACGAGCAGTACTTC. It specifies CASKTDGPYEQYF.

This clone has at least ten counts. The CDR3 nucleotides read TGTGCCAGCAGCTTAACAGGGGATACTGAAGCTTTCTTT. Its protein product is CASSLTGDTEAFF. The J gene is TRBJ1-1, the V gene TRBV7-3, with D maybe TRBD1 (5 bases). The CDR3 spans 13 residues. Germline lookup yields CDR1 SGHTA and CDR2 FQGTGA. Trimming took 0 bases from V and 5 from J, leaving 7 bases between them.

The gene calls are TRBV20-1 and TRBJ2-7, with TRBD1 matching over 9 bases. Germline V CDR1 and CDR2: DFQATT, SNEGSKA (reference sequence). The trim removed 7 bases at V and 4 bases at J, leaving 8 bases unmatched. The CDR3 is made up of 13 amino acids. The CDR3 protein is CSGGTGKVYEQYF. For the CDR3, the DNA is TGCAGTGGAGGGACAGGGAAGGTTTACGAGCAGTACTTC.

This clone was counted ten times or more. Here the CDR3 DNA reads TGTGCCAGTAGTCCGAAGGACAGGAGCACAGATACGCAGTATTTT. Protein: CASSPKDRSTDTQYF. This chain links TRBV19 with TRBJ2-3, with 7 positions matching TRBD1. CDR1 LNHDA and CDR2 SQIVND come from the germline V gene (reference sequence). The CDR3 runs to 15 residues. The V and J ends lost 5 bases and 0 bases, in that order; junction bases with no gene match: 5.

In its sample, this clone was seen once. J is TRBJ2-7 and V is TRBV20-1, with TRBD2 as a possible D gene (6 bases). This CDR3 contains 15 residues. CDR1 is DFQATT, CDR2 SNEGSKA, per germline (reference sequence). Trimming shortened V by 1 base and J by 3 bases, and 16 bases separated the two germline ends. CDR3 bases: TGCAGTGCTAGAGCTACTGACAGCGGGCGCTACGAGCAGTACTTC. Its protein product is CSARATDSGRYEQYF.